Listed below are T cell receptor beta chains from one sample, sequenced in a study of T cells and Merkel cell carcinoma outcomes. Repertoires were generated with immunoSEQ multiplex PCR, while TCRdb's copy carries only in-frame clones and drops some. The sample records 15,000 to 17,000 clones, roughly 80% being singletons. The source material was tumor tissue from Merkel cell carcinoma. These receptors were taken from a human donor with Merkel cell carcinoma. The CDR3 runs from the conserved cysteine through the conserved F or W. A D gene is named only where the DNA matches it firmly. Clone size is shown for a subset of rows, as once, few, many or a class of expanded clone.

d_call: .; v_call: TRBV18; j_call: TRBJ2-4; clone_size: .; cdr3_aa: CASSPPQATAKNIQYF; cdr3_nt: TGTGCCAGCTCACCACCCCAGGCGACAGCCAAAAACATTCAGTACTTC
d_call: .; v_call: TRBV6-4; j_call: TRBJ1-1; clone_size: .; cdr3_aa: CASGVGGWGNTEAFF; cdr3_nt: TGTGCCAGCGGGGTGGGAGGGTGGGGGAACACTGAAGCTTTCTTT
d_call: TRBD2; v_call: TRBV28; j_call: TRBJ2-3; clone_size: .; cdr3_aa: CASSLGTSGASTDTQYF; cdr3_nt: TGTGCCAGCAGTTTAGGGACTAGCGGGGCTAGCACAGATACGCAGTATTTT
d_call: .; v_call: TRBV13; j_call: TRBJ2-5; clone_size: .; cdr3_aa: CASSLGQNQETQYF; cdr3_nt: TGTGCCAGCAGCTTGGGTCAGAACCAAGAGACCCAGTACTTC
d_call: .; v_call: TRBV6-1; j_call: TRBJ1-2; clone_size: .; cdr3_aa: CASSENRNYGYTF; cdr3_nt: TGTGCCAGCAGTGAAAACAGGAACTATGGCTACACCTTC
d_call: .; v_call: TRBV7-2; j_call: TRBJ1-1; clone_size: .; cdr3_aa: CASSFRGMNTEAFF; cdr3_nt: TGTGCCAGCAGCTTTAGGGGGATGAACACTGAAGCTTTCTTT
d_call: .; v_call: TRBV5-4; j_call: TRBJ2-7; clone_size: once; cdr3_aa: CASSPGGLSGGEQYF; cdr3_nt: TGTGCCAGCAGTCCAGGGGGACTGTCCGGGGGCGAGCAGTACTTC
d_call: .; v_call: TRBV5-6; j_call: TRBJ2-7; clone_size: .; cdr3_aa: CASSYQTSLSYEQYF; cdr3_nt: TGTGCCAGCAGCTACCAGACATCTCTCTCCTACGAGCAGTACTTC
d_call: .; v_call: TRBV6-5; j_call: TRBJ1-4; clone_size: few; cdr3_aa: CASSYSMQREKLFF; cdr3_nt: TGTGCCAGCAGTTACTCGATGCAGAGGGAAAAACTGTTTTTT
d_call: .; v_call: TRBV30; j_call: TRBJ2-6; clone_size: .; cdr3_aa: CAWSKAGANVLTF; cdr3_nt: TGTGCCTGGAGTAAGGCTGGGGCCAACGTCCTGACTTTC
d_call: .; v_call: TRBV6-1; j_call: TRBJ1-5; clone_size: .; cdr3_aa: CASTKGGQPQHF; cdr3_nt: TGTGCCAGCACCAAGGGAGGCCAGCCCCAGCATTTT
d_call: TRBD1; v_call: TRBV2; j_call: TRBJ2-7; clone_size: once; cdr3_aa: CASSGVPDRGGNEQYF; cdr3_nt: TGTGCCAGCAGTGGTGTCCCCGACAGGGGAGGAAACGAGCAGTACTTC
d_call: .; v_call: TRBV15; j_call: TRBJ2-7; clone_size: .; cdr3_aa: CATSRERVSEQYF; cdr3_nt: TGTGCCACCAGCAGAGAACGGGTGTCCGAGCAGTACTTT